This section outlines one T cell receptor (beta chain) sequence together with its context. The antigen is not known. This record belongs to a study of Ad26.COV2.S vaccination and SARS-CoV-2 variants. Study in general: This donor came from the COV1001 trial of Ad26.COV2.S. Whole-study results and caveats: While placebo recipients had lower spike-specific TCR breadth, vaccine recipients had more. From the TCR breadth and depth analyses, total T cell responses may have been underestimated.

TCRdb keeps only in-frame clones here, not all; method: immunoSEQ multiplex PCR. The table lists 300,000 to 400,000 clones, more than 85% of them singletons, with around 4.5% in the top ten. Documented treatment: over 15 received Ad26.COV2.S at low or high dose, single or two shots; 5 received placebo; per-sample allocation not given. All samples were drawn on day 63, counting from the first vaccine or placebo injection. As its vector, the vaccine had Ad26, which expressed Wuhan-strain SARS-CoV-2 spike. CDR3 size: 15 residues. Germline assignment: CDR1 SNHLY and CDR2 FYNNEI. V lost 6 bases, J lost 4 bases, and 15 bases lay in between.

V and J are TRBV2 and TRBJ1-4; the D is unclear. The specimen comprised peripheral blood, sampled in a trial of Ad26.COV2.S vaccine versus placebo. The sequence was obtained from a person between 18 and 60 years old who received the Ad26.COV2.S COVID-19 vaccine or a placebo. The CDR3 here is CASSRRWSGNEKLFF. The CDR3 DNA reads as TGTGCCAGCAGCCGAAGATGGAGCGGTAATGAAAAACTGTTTTTT.